The 20 T cell receptor beta chains below all came from one sample that was sequenced in a study of blood T cell repertoires in COVID-19. Some clones are missing from TCRdb's copy, which holds only in-frame ones; the method was immunoSEQ multiplex PCR. The repertoire consists of fewer than 600,000 clones, with more than 75% occurring once and the leading ten covering about 1.7%. Sequenced sample: PBMCs or T cells enriched from blood (not recorded which). The origin of the receptors is a woman in her thirties or forties who had recovered from COVID-19.

The chain is built from TRBV19 and TRBJ1-6, with 7 bases identical to TRBD1. Trimming cost V 9 bases and J 9 bases; bases outside gene matches: 11. Germline loops: CDR1 LNHDA, CDR2 SQIVND (reference sequence). CDR3 size: 14 residues. CDR3 protein: CASSDNWDSSPLHF. DNA for the CDR3: TGTGCCAGCTCAGATAATTGGGACAGTTCACCCCTCCACTTT.

This rearrangement joins TRBV5-4 to TRBJ1-1; maybe TRBD1 (6 bases). Germline CDR1 SGHNT, CDR2 YYREEE (reference sequence). V gave up 4 bases and J gave up 8 bases, with 18 bases separating them. This CDR3 region has 14 residues. The CDR3 sequence: CASSPGTPSGEAFF. The CDR3 DNA reads TGTGCCAGCAGCCCCGGGACACCGTCTGGAGAAGCTTTCTTT.

This clone was counted between two and nine times. The chain carries TRBV24-1 and TRBJ2-1; D gene unclear. Looked up from germline, CDR1 is KGHDR and CDR2 is SFDVKD. Trimming took off 0 bases at V and 0 bases at J, with 8 bases between the two ends. CDR3 length: 16 residues. DNA for the CDR3: TGTGCCACCAGTGATTTGAATCCCGGCTCCTACAATGAGCAGTTCTTC. It specifies CATSDLNPGSYNEQFF.

This clone was counted between two and nine times. The chain has TRBV19 and TRBJ1-2; D not resolved. CDR1 and CDR2 from the germline V gene are LNHDA and SQIVND (reference sequence). The CDR3 is 11 amino acids. The germline V and J ends were trimmed by 3 bases and 8 bases, with 7 bases remaining between them. The CDR3 protein is CASSIRGGYTF. Written as DNA, the CDR3 is TGTGCCAGTAGTATTCGAGGGGGCTACACCTTC.

This clone was picked up one time. The chain employs TRBV7-8 and TRBJ2-1; 10 bases line up with TRBD2. CDR3 length equals 14 residues. After removal of 10 bases from V and 7 bases from J, the junction contained 10 bases not matched to a gene. In germline, CDR1 is SGHVS, CDR2 FQNEAQ. The CDR3 sequence is CATQELLAGNEQFF. The DNA of the CDR3 is TGTGCCACGCAAGAGCTACTAGCGGGAAATGAGCAGTTCTTC.

The rearrangement joins TRBV11-3 to TRBJ2-7; 11 bases match TRBD1. Germline V gene lookup returns CDR1 SGHNT and CDR2 YENEEA. The CDR3 consists of 17 residues. V trimming: 2 bases; J trimming: 2 bases; junction bases outside the gene matches: 8. The CDR3 protein is CASSLRDRGYGPYEQYF. The CDR3 bases are TGTGCCAGCAGCTTAAGGGACAGGGGGTATGGGCCCTACGAGCAGTACTTC. The variable domain in full, with the rest retrieved from reference TRBV11-3 and TRBJ2-7, is EAGVVQSPRYKIIEKKQPVAFWCNPISGHNTLYWYLQNLGQGPELLIRYENEEAVDDSQLPKDRFSAERLKGVDSTLKIQPAELGDSAVYLCASSLRDRGYGPYEQYFGPGTRLTVT.

The CDR3 nucleotides are TGTGCCAGTGGGCCGCGGGCTCAAACCCCTAACTATGGCTACACCTTC. This sequence encodes CASGPRAQTPNYGYTF. V is TRBV27 and J is TRBJ1-2; D is unclear. This CDR3 is 16 amino acids long. Between the trimmed V and J ends, which lost 9 bases and 0 bases, there was a span of 20 bases. Germline lookup yields CDR1 MNHEY and CDR2 SMNVEV (reference sequence).

This rearrangement joins TRBV24-1 to TRBJ2-1, with 10 bases lining up with TRBD1. Trimming took 4 bases from V and 8 from J; bases not matched to a gene: 10. The CDR3 sequence is 16 residues long. The germline V gene encodes CDR1 KGHDR and CDR2 SFDVKD. CDR3 DNA sequence: TGTGCCACCAGTGAACCCACGACAGGGGGCCGCGATGAGCAGTTCTTC. It is translated as CATSEPTTGGRDEQFF.

The count of this clone is one. The CDR3 coding sequence is TGTGCCACCAATCCGGGTCCCCCACAGGGGAGAGGGAGCACAGATACGCAGTATTTT. This encodes CATNPGPPQGRGSTDTQYF. The rearrangement links TRBV24-1 to TRBJ2-3; 7 bases align to TRBD1. V lost 8 bases, J lost 0 bases, and 19 bases stayed unmatched. CDR1 and CDR2 from the germline V gene are KGHDR and SFDVKD. The CDR3 has 19 residues.

As DNA, the CDR3 is TGCGCCAGCAGCCGACTAGCGGGACGGGATGAGCAGTTCTTC. Translating gives CASSRLAGRDEQFF. The chain has TRBV4-3 and TRBJ2-1, with 11 bases fitting TRBD2. Trimming took 4 bases from V and 8 from J; bases not matched to a gene: 4. The V gene's germline CDR1 is LGHNA and CDR2 YSLEER. The CDR3 spans 14 residues.

About this clone itself: The same CDR3 arises from other DNA sequences in this sample as well. V usage is TRBV7-9 and J usage is TRBJ2-5, with 9 bases aligning to TRBD1. From germline, CDR1 is SEHNR and CDR2 FQNEAQ (reference sequence). CDR3 size: 14 residues. The V gene end was trimmed by 5 bases and the J gene end by 5 bases; junction bases not matched to a gene: 6. CDR3 nucleotides: TGTGCCAGCAGCCGGGGACAGGGAGGTGAGACCCAGTACTTC. It specifies CASSRGQGGETQYF.

This clone is a singleton in its sample. The chain is built from TRBV7-8 and TRBJ2-5; D remains ambiguous. Germline V gives CDR1 SGHVS, CDR2 FQNEAQ. V lost 3 bases to trimming and J lost 4 bases, with 9 bases between them. The CDR3 sequence is 13 residues long. The CDR3 region is CASSFGYAETQYF. In DNA, the CDR3 is TGTGCCAGCAGCTTCGGGTATGCAGAGACCCAGTACTTC.

The DNA for the CDR3 is TGTGCCAGCAGCAATTTCGGGTGTCAGCCCCAGCATTTT. Protein product: CASSNFGCQPQHF. V gene TRBV21-1 combines with J gene TRBJ1-5. TRBV21-1 corresponds to a pseudogene. This CDR3 spans 13 amino acids.

The genes are TRBV7-9 and TRBJ1-4; 7 bases map to TRBD1. Germline-derived CDR1 and CDR2 are SEHNR and FQNEAQ (reference sequence). Germline trimming cut 4 bases from V and 6 bases from J; bases unmatched to any gene: 8. This CDR3 has 15 residues. The CDR3 region is CASSSVRDSHEKLFF. The CDR3 DNA sequence: TGTGCCAGCAGCTCCGTCCGGGACAGTCATGAAAAACTGTTTTTT.

The genes are TRBV15 and TRBJ1-2; no firm D call. Trimming shortened V by 0 bases and J by 1 base, and 6 bases separated the two germline ends. The CDR3 has 14 amino acids. The germline gives CDR1 LNHNV, CDR2 YYDKDF (reference sequence). The CDR3 reads CATSRDSDNYGYTF. CDR3 sequence (DNA): TGTGCCACCAGCAGAGATTCAGATAACTATGGCTACACCTTC.

CDR3 nucleotides: TGCGCCAGCAGCCAAGATTTTAGACTAGCGGGAGCAGATACGCAGTATTTT. Its translation is CASSQDFRLAGADTQYF. The V gene is TRBV4-3, the J gene TRBJ2-3, with TRBD2 identical over 12 bases. The CDR3 loop spans 17 amino acids. Germline assignment: CDR1 LGHNA and CDR2 YSLEER. The V gene end was trimmed by 0 bases and the J gene end by 4 bases; junction bases not matched to a gene: 5.

The chain recombines TRBV5-1 with TRBJ1-3; D may be TRBD1 (5 bases). The CDR3 has 16 residues. Germline assignment: CDR1 SGHRS and CDR2 YFSETQ. V was shortened by 0 bases and J by 3 bases, with 13 bases between the two germline ends. The CDR3 nucleotides are TGCGCCAGCAGCTTGGTCCGCAGGGTCCGTGGAAACACCATATATTTT. This gives the protein CASSLVRRVRGNTIYF.

V and J are TRBV11-3 and TRBJ2-5; maybe TRBD1 (5 bases). Germline CDR1 and CDR2: SGHNT and YENEEA. Trimming pared 5 bases from V and 5 bases from J, leaving 21 bases between. CDR3 length equals 16 residues. This chain's CDR3 is CASSAALGVAKETQYF. The CDR3 region has the DNA TGTGCCAGCAGCGCCGCCCTAGGGGTGGCGAAGGAGACCCAGTACTTC.

This clone was seen only once. The chain recombines TRBV19 with TRBJ2-5, with 7 bases lining up with TRBD1. The ends lost 5 bases at V and 3 bases at J; junction bases unmatched: 6. Germline V gives CDR1 LNHDA, CDR2 SQIVND (reference sequence). This CDR3 region has 14 residues. For the CDR3, the DNA is TGTGCCAGTAGTTTCCGGGACAGAAAAGAGACCCAGTACTTC. It translates to CASSFRDRKETQYF.

For this clone: This CDR3 is also generated by other DNA sequences in the sample. The rearrangement uses TRBV9 and TRBJ1-2; 10 bases are shared with TRBD1. V shed 3 bases and J 6 bases; nucleotides not matched to a gene: 2. CDR1 SGDLS and CDR2 YYNGEE come from the germline V gene. The CDR3 spans 13 residues. This chain's CDR3 is CASSATGGHGYTF. CDR3 coding DNA: TGTGCCAGCAGCGCGACAGGGGGCCATGGCTACACCTTC.